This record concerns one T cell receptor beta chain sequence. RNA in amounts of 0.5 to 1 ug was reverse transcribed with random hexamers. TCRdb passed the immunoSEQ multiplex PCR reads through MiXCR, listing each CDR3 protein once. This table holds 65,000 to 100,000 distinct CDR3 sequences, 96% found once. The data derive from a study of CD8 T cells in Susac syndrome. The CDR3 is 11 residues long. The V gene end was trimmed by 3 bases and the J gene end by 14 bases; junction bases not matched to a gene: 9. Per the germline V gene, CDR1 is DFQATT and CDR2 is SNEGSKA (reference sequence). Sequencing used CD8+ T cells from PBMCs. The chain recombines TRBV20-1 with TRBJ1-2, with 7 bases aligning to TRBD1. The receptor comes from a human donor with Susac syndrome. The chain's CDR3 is CSARGMDRRTF. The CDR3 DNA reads TGCAGTGCTAGGGGGATGGACAGGAGAACCTTC.